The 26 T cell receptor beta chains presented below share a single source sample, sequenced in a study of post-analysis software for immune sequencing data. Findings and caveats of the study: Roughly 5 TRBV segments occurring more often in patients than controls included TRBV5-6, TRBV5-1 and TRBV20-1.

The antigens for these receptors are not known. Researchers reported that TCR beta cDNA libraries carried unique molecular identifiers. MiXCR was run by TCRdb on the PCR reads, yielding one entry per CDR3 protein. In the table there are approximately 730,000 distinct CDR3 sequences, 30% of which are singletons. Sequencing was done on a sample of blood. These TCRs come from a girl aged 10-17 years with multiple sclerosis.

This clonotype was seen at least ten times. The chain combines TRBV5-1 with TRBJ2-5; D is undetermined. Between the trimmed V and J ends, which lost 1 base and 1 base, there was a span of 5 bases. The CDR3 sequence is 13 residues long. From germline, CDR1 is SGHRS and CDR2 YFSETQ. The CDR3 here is CASSLFFQETQYF. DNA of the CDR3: TGCGCCAGCAGCTTGTTTTTCCAAGAGACCCAGTACTTC.

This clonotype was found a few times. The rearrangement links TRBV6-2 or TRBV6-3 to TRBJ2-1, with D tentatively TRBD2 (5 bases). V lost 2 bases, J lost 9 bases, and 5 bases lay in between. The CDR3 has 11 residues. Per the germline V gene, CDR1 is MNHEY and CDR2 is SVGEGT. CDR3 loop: CASSYRGEQFF. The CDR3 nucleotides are TGTGCCAGCAGTTACCGGGGTGAGCAGTTCTTC.

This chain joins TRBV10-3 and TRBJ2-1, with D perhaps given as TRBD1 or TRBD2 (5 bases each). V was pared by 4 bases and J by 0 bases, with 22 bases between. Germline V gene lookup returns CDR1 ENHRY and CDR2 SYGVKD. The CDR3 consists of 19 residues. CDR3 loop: CAISGISLLRGRSYNEQFF. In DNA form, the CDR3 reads TGTGCCATCAGTGGTATTTCCCTTCTGAGGGGACGCTCCTACAATGAGCAGTTCTTC.

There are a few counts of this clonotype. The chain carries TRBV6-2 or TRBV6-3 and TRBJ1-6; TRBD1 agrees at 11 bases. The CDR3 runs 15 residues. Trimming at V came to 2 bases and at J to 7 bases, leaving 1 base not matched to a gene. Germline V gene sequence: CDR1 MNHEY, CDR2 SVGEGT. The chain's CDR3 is CASSYGQGANSPLHF. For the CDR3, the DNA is TGTGCCAGCAGTTACGGACAGGGGGCGAATTCACCCCTCCACTTT.

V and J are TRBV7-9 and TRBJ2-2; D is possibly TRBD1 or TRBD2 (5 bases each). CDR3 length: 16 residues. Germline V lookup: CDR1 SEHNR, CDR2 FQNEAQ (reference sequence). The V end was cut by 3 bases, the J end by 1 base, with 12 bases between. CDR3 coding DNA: TGTGCCAGCAGCTTGGGGACCAACAGGAACACCGGGGAGCTGTTTTTT. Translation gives CASSLGTNRNTGELFF.

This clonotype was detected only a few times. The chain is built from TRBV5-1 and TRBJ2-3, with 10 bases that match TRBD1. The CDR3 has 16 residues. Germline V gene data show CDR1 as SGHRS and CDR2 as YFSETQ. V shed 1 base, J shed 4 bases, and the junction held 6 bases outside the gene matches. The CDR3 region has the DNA TGCGCCAGCAGCTTGCGAGGGACAGGGGATGCAGATACGCAGTATTTT. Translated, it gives CASSLRGTGDADTQYF. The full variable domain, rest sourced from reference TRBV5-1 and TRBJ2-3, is KAGVTQTPRYLIKTRGQQVTLSCSPISGHRSVSWYQQTPGQGLQFLFEYFSETQRNKGNFPGRFSGRQFSNSRSEMNVSTLELGDSALYLCASSLRGTGDADTQYFGPGTRLTVL.

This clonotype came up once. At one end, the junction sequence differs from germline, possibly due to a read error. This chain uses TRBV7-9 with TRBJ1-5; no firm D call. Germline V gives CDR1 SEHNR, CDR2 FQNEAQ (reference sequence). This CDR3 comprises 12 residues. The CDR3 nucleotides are TGTGTCAGCAGCTTAGGCCCTCAGCCCCAGCATTTT. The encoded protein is CVSSLGPQPQHF.

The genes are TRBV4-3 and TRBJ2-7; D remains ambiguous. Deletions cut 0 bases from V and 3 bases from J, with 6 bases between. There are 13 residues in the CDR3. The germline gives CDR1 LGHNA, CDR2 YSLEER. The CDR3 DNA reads TGCGCCAGCAGCCAAGATGCCTTCTACGAGCAGTACTTC. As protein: CASSQDAFYEQYF.

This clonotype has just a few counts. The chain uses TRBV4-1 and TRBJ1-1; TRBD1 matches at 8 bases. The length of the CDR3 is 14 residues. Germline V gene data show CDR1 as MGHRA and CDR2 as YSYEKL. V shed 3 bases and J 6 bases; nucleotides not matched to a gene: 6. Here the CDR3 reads CASSHHRGLAEAFF. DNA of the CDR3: TGCGCCAGCAGCCACCACAGGGGGTTAGCTGAAGCTTTCTTT.

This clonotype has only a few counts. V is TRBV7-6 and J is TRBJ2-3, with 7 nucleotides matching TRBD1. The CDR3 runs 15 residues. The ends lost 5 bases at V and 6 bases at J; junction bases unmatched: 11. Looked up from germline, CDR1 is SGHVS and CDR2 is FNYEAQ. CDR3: CASSQQGNAPDTQYF. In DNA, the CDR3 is TGTGCCAGCAGCCAACAGGGGAATGCGCCGGATACGCAGTATTTT.

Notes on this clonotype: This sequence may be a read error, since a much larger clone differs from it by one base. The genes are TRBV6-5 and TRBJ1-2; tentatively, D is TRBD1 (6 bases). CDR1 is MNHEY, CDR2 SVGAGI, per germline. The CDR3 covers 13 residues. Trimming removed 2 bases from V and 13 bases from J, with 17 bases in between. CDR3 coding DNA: TGTGCCAGCAGTTACGCCGGGGGCGTCCGGTCCACCTTC. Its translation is CASSYAGGVRSTF.

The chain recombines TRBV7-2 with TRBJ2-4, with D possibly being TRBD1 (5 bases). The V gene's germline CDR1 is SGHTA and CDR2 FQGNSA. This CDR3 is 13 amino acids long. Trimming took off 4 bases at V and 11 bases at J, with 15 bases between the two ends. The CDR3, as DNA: TGTGCCAGCAGCTCGGACGGAACAGGAGTTCAGTACTTC. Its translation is CASSSDGTGVQYF. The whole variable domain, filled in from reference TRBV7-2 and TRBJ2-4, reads GAGVSQSPSNKVTEKGKDVELRCDPISGHTALYWYRQSLGQGLEFLIYFQGNSAPDKSGLPSDRFSAERTGGSVSTLTIQRTQQEDSAVYLCASSSDGTGVQYFGAGTRLSVL.

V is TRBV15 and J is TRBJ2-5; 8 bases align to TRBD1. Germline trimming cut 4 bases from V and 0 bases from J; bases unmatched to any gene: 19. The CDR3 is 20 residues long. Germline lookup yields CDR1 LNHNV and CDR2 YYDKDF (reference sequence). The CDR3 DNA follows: TGTGCCACCAGCATAGAGGGTGCGGGGACAGGTCCCTACTACCAAGAGACCCAGTACTTC. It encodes CATSIEGAGTGPYYQETQYF.

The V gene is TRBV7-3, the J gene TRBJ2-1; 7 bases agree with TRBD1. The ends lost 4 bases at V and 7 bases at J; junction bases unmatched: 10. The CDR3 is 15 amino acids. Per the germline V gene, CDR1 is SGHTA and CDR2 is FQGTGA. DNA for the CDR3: TGTGCCAGCAGCTCGACAGGGAAGGGGAAGAATGAGCAGTTCTTC. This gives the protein CASSSTGKGKNEQFF.

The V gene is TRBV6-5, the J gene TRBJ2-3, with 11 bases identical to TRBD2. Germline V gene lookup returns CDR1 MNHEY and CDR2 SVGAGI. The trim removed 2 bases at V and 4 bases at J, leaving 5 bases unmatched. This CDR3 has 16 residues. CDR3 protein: CASSYDSGRAPDTQYF. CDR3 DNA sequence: TGTGCCAGCAGTTACGATAGCGGGAGGGCCCCAGATACGCAGTATTTT.

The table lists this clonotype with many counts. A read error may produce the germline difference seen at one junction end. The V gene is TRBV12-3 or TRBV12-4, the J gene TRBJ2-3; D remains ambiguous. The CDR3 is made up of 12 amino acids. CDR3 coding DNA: TGCGCCAGCAGCTTGGGGTCAGATACGCAGTATTTT. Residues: CASSLGSDTQYF.

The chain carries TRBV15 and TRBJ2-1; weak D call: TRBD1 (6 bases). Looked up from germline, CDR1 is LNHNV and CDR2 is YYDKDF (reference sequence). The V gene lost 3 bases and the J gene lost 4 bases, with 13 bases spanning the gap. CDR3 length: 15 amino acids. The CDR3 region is CATSSRDKSYNEQFF. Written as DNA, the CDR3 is TGTGCCACCAGCAGCCGGGACAAGTCATACAATGAGCAGTTCTTC.

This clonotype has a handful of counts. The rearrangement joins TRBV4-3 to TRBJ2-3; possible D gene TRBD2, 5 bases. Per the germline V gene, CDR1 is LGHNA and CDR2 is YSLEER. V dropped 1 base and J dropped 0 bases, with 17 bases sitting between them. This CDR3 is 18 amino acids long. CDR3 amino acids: CASSQGVLGGTSTDTQYF. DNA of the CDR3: TGCGCCAGCAGCCAAGGGGTATTAGGAGGTACTAGCACAGATACGCAGTATTTT.

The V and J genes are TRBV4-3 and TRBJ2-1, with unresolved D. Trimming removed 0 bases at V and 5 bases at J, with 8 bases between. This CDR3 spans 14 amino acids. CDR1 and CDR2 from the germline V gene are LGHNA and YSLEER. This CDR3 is CASSQDTRHNEQFF. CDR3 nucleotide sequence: TGCGCCAGCAGCCAAGATACCAGGCACAATGAGCAGTTCTTC.

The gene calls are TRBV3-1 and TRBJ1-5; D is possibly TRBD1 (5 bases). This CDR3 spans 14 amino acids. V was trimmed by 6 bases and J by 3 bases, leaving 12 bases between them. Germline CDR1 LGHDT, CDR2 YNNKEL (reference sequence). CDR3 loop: CASSPDRVNQPQHF. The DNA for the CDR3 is TGTGCCAGCAGTCCCGACAGAGTCAATCAGCCCCAGCATTTT.

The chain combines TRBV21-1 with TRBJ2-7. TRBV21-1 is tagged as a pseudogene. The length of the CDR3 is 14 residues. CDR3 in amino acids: CASSKGLGGYEQYF. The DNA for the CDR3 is TGTGCCAGCAGCAAAGGGTTAGGTGGCTACGAGCAGTACTTC.

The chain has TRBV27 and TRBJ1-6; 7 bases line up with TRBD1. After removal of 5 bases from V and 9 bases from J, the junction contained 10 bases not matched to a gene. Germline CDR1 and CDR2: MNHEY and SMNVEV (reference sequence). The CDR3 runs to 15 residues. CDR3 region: CASSLAGTASSPLHF. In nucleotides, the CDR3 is TGTGCCAGCAGTCTCGCCGGGACAGCAAGTTCACCCCTCCACTTT.

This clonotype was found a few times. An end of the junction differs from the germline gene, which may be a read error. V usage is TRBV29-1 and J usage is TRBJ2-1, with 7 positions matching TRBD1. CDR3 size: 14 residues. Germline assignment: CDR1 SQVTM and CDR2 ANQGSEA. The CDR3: CGVDRHISYNEQFF. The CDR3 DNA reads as TGCGGCGTGGACAGGCATATCTCCTACAATGAGCAGTTCTTC.

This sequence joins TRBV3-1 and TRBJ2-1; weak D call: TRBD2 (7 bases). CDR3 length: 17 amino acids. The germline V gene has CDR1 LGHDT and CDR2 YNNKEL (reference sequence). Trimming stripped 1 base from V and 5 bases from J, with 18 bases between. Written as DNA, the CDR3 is TGTGCCAGCAGCCAAGGTATAGGAGGGGGGGAGAACAATGAGCAGTTCTTC. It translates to CASSQGIGGGENNEQFF.

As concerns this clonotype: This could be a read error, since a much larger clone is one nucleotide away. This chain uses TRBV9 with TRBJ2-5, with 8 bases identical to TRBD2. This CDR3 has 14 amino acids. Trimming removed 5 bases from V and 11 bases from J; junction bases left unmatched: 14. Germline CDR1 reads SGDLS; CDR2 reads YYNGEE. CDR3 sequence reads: CASSPSGPYNEQYF. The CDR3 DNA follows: TGTGCCAGCAGTCCTAGCGGGCCCTACAATGAGCAGTACTTC.

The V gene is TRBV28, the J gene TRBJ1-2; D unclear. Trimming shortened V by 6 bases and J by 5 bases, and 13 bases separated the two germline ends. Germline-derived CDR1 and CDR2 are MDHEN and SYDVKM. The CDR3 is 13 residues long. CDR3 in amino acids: CASREYQEYGYTF. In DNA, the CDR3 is TGTGCCAGCAGGGAATATCAAGAATATGGCTACACCTTC.